This T cell receptor beta chain was identified during a study of blood T cell repertoires in COVID-19. The overall study: The samples span acute and convalescent COVID-19 from the United States, Italy and Spain.

Assay: immunoSEQ multiplex PCR; the TCRdb copy retains only in-frame clones and omits some. The sample lists about 210,000 clones; 82% were seen once. Trimming pared 7 bases from V and 0 bases from J, leaving 12 bases between. The germline V gene encodes CDR1 MNHEY and CDR2 SMNVEV (reference sequence). CDR3 length: 14 residues. Patients at the Seattle site were enrolled during active infection and followed longitudinally. This clonotype originated in a woman in her seventies with COVID-19, enrolled during active disease. The genes are TRBV27 and TRBJ1-2; D is undetermined. Sequenced material: peripheral blood. The CDR3 protein is CASKLNGANYGYTF. CDR3 sequence (DNA): TGTGCCAGCAAACTCAACGGTGCTAACTATGGCTACACCTTC.